Listed below are T cell receptor beta chains from one sample, sequenced in a study of human T cells and chemical hapten exposure. Via MiXCR, TCRdb re-called the RACE reads, giving one row per CDR3 protein. The sample consists of more than 85,000 distinct CDR3 sequences, less than 40% of them appearing once. The input for sequencing was whole blood, taken in connection with sensitization to the hapten diphenylcyclopropenone (DPC). These receptors were taken from a man in his forties with alopecia areata. Some clones in this sample may be carry-over from other donors' samples. Each CDR3 is given with its conserved first and last residue. Each record gives: clone size, V gene, J gene, D gene, CDR3 protein, CDR3 DNA. D genes are given only for firm matches. Clone size is stated in some rows and not others, as once, few, many or a class when expanded.

-	TRBV30	TRBJ2-7	-	CAWSRRSYEQYF	TGTGCCTGGAGTCGACGCTCCTACGAGCAGTACTTC
-	TRBV7-8	TRBJ1-1	-	CASSLIPRQSIMNTEAFF	TGTGCCAGCAGCTTAATCCCCAGACAGAGTATCATGAACACTGAAGCTTTCTTT
-	TRBV11-1	TRBJ2-7	TRBD2	CASSPRGGRNEQYF	TGTGCCAGCAGCCCGCGGGGGGGTCGAAACGAGCAGTACTTC
-	TRBV29-1	TRBJ2-1	-	CSVDSNLRNEQFF	TGCAGCGTTGACTCAAATCTCAGGAATGAGCAGTTCTTC
few	TRBV6-5	TRBJ2-3	TRBD2	CASRMTGGPTQYF	TGTGCCAGCAGGATGACGGGAGGACCTACGCAGTATTTT
-	TRBV3-1	TRBJ2-5	-	CASSQDSLWKTQYF	TGTGCCAGCAGCCAAGATTCCCTATGGAAGACCCAGTACTTC
-	TRBV6-5	TRBJ2-7	TRBD1	CASSSDRGLYEQYF	TGTGCCAGCAGTTCGGACAGGGGGCTATACGAGCAGTACTTC
-	TRBV7-9	TRBJ1-1	TRBD1	CASSYSPIPTDRGHSTEAFF	TGTGCCAGCAGTTACTCCCCGATTCCAACAGACAGGGGGCATAGCACTGAAGCTTTCTTT
-	TRBV29-1	TRBJ2-3	-	CSVEGDTDTQYF	TGCAGCGTTGAAGGGGACACAGATACGCAGTATTTT
-	TRBV20-1	TRBJ2-5	TRBD1	CSALSGGQGITETQYF	TGCAGTGCTTTATCCGGAGGACAGGGGATCACAGAGACCCAGTACTTC